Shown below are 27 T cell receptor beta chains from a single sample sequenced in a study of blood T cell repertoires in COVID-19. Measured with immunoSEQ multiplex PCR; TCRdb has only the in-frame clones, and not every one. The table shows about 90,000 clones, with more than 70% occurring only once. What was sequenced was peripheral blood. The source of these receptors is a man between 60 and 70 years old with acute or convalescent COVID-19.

In DNA form, the CDR3 reads TGTGCCAGCAGCTTGGGGACAGGGATTGAGTACGAGCAGTACTTC. This sequence encodes CASSLGTGIEYEQYF. The rearrangement uses TRBV5-5 and TRBJ2-7; 8 nucleotides line up with TRBD1. Germline V gives CDR1 SGHKS, CDR2 YYEKEE (reference sequence). The CDR3 totals 15 residues. V shed 0 bases and J 4 bases; nucleotides not matched to a gene: 6.

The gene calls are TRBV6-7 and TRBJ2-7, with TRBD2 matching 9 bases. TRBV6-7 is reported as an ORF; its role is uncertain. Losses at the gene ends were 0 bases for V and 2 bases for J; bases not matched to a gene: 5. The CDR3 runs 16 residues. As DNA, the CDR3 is TGTGCCAGCAGTTACTCGACAGTAGCGGGAGCCTACGAGCAGTACTTC. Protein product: CASSYSTVAGAYEQYF.

CDR3 in DNA: TGTGCCTGGAGCCCCTCAGGGGACTATGGCTACACCTTC. Translating it yields CAWSPSGDYGYTF. The rearrangement links TRBV30 to TRBJ1-2; D might be TRBD1 (6 bases). The germline gives CDR1 GTSNPN, CDR2 SVGIG (reference sequence). This CDR3 has 13 residues. Trimming took off 3 bases at V and 3 bases at J, with 11 bases between the two ends.

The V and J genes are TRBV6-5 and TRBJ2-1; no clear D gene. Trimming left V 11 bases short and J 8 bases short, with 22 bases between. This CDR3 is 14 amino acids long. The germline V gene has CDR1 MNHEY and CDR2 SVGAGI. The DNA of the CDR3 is TGTGCCGTCCGGGTAGGCCGACCCCCCGATGAGCAGTTCTTC. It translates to CAVRVGRPPDEQFF.

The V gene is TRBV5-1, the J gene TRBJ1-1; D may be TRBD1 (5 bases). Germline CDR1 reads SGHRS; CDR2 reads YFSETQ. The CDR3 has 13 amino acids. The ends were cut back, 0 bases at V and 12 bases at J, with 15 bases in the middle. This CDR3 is CASSLGPTGAPFF. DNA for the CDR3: TGCGCCAGCAGCTTGGGACCCACAGGCGCGCCTTTCTTT. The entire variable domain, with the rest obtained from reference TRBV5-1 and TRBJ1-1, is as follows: KAGVTQTPRYLIKTRGQQVTLSCSPISGHRSVSWYQQTPGQGLQFLFEYFSETQRNKGNFPGRFSGRQFSNSRSEMNVSTLELGDSALYLCASSLGPTGAPFFGQGTRLTVV.

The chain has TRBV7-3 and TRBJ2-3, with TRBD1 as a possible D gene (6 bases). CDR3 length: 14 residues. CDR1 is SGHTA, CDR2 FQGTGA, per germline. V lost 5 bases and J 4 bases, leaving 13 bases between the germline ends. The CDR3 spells CASSPDRFADTQYF. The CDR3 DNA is TGTGCCAGCAGCCCCGACAGGTTCGCAGATACGCAGTATTTT.

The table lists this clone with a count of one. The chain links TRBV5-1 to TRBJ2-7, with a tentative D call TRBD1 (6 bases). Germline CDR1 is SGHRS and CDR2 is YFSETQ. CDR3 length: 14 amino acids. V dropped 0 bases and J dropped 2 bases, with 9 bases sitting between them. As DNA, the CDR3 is TGCGCCAGCAGCTTGGGTCCAGGGGCCTACGAGCAGTACTTC. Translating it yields CASSLGPGAYEQYF.

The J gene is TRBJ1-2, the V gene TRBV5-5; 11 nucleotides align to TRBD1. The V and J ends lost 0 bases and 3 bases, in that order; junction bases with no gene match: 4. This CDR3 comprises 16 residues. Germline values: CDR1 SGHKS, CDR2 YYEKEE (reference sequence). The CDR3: CASSLAGTGGDYGYTF. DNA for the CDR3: TGTGCCAGCAGCTTGGCCGGGACAGGGGGGGACTATGGCTACACCTTC. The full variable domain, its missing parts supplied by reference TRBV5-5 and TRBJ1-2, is DAGVTQSPTHLIKTRGQQVTLRCSPISGHKSVSWYQQVLGQGPQFIFQYYEKEERGRGNFPDRFSARQFPNYSSELNVNALLLGDSALYLCASSLAGTGGDYGYTFGSGTRLTVV.

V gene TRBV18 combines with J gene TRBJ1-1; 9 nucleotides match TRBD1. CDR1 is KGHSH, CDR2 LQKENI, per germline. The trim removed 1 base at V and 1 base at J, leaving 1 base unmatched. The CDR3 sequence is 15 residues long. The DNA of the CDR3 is TGTGCCAGCTCACCACGGACAGGGGAGAACACTGAAGCTTTCTTT. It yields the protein CASSPRTGENTEAFF.

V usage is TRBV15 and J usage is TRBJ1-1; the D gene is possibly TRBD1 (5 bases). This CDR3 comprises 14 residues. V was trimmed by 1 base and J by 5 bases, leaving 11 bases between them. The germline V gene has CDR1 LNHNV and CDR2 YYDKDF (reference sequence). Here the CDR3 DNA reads TGTGCCACCAGCAGAGCCGGGGGGGGAACTGAAGCTTTCTTT. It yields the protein CATSRAGGGTEAFF.

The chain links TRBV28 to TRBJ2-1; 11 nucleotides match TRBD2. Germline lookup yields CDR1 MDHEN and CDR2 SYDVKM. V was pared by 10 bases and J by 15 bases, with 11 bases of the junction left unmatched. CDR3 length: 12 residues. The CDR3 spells CATRSGGVVTFF. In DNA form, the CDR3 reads TGTGCCACACGTAGCGGGGGGGTCGTTACGTTCTTC.

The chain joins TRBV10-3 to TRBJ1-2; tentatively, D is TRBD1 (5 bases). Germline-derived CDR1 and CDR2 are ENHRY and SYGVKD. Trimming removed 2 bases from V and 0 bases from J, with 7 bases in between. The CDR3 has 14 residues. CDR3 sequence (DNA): TGTGCCATCAGTGAGGACAGAACTAACTATGGCTACACCTTC. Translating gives CAISEDRTNYGYTF.

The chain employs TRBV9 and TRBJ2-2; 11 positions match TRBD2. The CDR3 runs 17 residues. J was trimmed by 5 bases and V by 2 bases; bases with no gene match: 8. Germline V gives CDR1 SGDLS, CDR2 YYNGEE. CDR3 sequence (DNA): TGTGCCAGCAGCGTCGAACTAGCGGGAGCCCATACCGGGGAGCTGTTTTTT. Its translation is CASSVELAGAHTGELFF.

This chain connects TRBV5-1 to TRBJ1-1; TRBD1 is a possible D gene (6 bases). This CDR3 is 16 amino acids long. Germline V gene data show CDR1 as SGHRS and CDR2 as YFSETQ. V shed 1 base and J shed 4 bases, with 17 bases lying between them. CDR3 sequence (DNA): TGCGCCAGCAGCTTGAATGTGGGGGCGGGGGCCACTGAAGCTTTCTTT. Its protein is CASSLNVGAGATEAFF.

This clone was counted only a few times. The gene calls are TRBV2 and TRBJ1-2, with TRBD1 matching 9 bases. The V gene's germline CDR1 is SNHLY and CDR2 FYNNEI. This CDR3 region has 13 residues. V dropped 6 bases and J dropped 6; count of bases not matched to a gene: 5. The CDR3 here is CASRSGQGNGYTF. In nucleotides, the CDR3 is TGTGCCAGCAGATCGGGACAGGGAAATGGCTACACCTTC.

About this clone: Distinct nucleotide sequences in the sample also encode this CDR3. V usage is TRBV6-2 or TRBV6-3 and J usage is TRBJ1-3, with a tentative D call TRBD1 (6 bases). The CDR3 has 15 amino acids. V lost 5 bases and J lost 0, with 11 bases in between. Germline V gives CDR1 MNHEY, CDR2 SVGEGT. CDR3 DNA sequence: TGTGCCAGCAGTGGGACACCCGACTCTGGAAACACCATATATTTT. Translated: CASSGTPDSGNTIYF.

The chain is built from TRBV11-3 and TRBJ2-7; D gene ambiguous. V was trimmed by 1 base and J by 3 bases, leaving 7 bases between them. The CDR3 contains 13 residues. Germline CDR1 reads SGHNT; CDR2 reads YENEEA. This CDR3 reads CASSLGPFYEQYF. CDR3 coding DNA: TGTGCCAGCAGCTTAGGGCCCTTCTACGAGCAGTACTTC.

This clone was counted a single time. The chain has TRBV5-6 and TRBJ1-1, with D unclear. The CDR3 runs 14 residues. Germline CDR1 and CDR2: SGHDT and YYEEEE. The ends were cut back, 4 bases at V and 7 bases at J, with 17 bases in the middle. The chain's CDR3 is CASSNRAGTGEAFF. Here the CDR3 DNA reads TGTGCCAGCAGCAATAGGGCGGGTACTGGTGAAGCTTTCTTT.

CDR3 in amino acids: CAISGWTATSTDTQYF. In DNA, the CDR3 is TGTGCCATCAGCGGTTGGACAGCAACTAGCACAGATACGCAGTATTTT. The chain recombines TRBV10-3 with TRBJ2-3, with a weak D call TRBD1 (6 bases). The length of the CDR3 is 16 residues. Germline V gives CDR1 ENHRY, CDR2 SYGVKD. V shed 6 bases and J shed 0 bases, with 16 bases lying between them.

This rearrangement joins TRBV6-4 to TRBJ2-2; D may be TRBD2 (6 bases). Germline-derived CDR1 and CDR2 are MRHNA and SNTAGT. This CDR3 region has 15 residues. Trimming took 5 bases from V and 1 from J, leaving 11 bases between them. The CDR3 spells CASSLEGRNTGELFF. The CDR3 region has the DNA TGTGCCAGCAGTTTGGAGGGAAGGAACACCGGGGAGCTGTTTTTT.

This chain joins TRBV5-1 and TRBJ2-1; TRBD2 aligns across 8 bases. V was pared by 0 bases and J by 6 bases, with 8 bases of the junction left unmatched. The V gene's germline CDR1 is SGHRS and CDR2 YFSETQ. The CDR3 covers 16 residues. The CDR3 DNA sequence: TGCGCCAGCAGCTTGGCACCAGCGGGGGAGGGCAATGAGCAGTTCTTC. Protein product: CASSLAPAGEGNEQFF.

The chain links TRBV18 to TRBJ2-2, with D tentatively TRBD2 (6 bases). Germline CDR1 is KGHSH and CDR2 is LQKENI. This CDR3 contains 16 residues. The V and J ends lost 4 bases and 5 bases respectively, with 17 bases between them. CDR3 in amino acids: CASSLTGERRTGELFF. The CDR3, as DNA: TGTGCCAGCTCACTAACGGGGGAGCGAAGAACCGGGGAGCTGTTTTTT.

The CDR3 reads CASSYSGGTNEQFF. DNA of the CDR3: TGTGCCAGCAGCTATAGCGGGGGGACAAATGAGCAGTTCTTC. This sequence joins TRBV7-8 and TRBJ2-1, with 10 bases matching TRBD2. CDR1 is SGHVS, CDR2 FQNEAQ, per germline. This CDR3 has 14 residues. Trimming at V came to 4 bases and at J to 7 bases, leaving 4 bases not matched to a gene.

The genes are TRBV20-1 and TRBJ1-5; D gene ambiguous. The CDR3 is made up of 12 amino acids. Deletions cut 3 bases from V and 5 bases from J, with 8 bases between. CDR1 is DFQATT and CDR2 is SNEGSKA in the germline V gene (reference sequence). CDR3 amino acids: CSASVPDQPQHF. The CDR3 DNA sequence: TGCAGTGCTAGTGTGCCGGATCAGCCCCAGCATTTT.

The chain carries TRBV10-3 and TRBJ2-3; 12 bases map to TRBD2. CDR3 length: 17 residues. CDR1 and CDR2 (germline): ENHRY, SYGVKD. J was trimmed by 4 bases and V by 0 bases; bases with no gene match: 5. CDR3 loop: CAISESVLAGGADTQYF. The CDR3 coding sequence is TGTGCCATCAGTGAGTCGGTCCTAGCGGGGGGGGCAGATACGCAGTATTTT.

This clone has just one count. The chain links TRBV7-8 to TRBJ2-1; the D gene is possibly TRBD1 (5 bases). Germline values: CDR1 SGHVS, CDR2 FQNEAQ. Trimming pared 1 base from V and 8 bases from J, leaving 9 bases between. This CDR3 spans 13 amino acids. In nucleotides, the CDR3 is TGTGCCAGCAGCTTAGTGCCAGGGTATGAGCAGTTCTTC. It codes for CASSLVPGYEQFF.

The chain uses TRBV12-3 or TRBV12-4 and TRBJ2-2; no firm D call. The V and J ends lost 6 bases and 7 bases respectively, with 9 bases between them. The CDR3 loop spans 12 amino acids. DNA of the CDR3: TGTGCCAGCAGCCACAGTGGCGGGGAGCTGTTTTTT. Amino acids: CASSHSGGELFF.